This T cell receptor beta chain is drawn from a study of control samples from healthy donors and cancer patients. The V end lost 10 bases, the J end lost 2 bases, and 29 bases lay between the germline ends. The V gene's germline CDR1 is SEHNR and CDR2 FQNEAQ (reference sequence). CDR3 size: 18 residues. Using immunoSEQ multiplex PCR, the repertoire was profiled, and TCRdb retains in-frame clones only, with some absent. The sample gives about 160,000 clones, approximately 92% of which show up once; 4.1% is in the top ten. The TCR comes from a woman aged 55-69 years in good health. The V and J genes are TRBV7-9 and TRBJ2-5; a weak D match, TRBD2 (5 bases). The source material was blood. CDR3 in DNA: TGTGCCACCTCCCCCCCACTAGGGAGTCCCCAATGGCAAGAGACCCAGTACTTC. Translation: CATSPPLGSPQWQETQYF.